This record covers a single T cell receptor (beta chain). In the study's own analysis: Amplification with reference gene primers provided the estimates of nucleated cell counts. Sequencing was performed with immunoSEQ multiplex PCR; in TCRdb, only in-frame clones are kept and a portion is missing. V, J and clone size are those of that table, while D and trimming were read from the DNA. Seen here are approximately 300,000 clones, around 90% observed once, and the top ten hold roughly 6.5%. The data belong to a study of blood T cell repertoires in COVID-19. Study in general: The United States, Italy and Spain supplied acute and convalescent COVID-19 samples. PBMCs, B-cell-depleted T cells, or T cells provided the cDNA or gDNA that made up the material.

The length of the CDR3 is 14 residues. Looked up from germline, CDR1 is MGHDK and CDR2 is SYGVNS. V dropped 1 base and J dropped 6 bases, with 12 bases sitting between them. J is TRBJ1-2 and V is TRBV25-1, with a possible D match to TRBD1 (5 bases). The sequence came from a man younger than 35 who had recovered from COVID-19. The sequenced material came from peripheral blood. For the CDR3, the DNA is TGTGCCAGCAGTGAATCAGGCGAAGGGGATGGCTACACCTTC. Translated: CASSESGEGDGYTF.